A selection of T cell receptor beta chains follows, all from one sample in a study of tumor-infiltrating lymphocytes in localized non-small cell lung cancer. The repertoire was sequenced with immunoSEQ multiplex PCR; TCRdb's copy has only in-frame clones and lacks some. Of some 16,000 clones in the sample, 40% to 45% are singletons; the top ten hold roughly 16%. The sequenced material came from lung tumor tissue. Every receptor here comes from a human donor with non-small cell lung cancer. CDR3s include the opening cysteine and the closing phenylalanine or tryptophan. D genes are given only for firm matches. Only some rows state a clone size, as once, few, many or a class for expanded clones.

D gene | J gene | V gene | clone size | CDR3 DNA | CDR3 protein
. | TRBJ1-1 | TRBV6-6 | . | TGTGCCAGCAGGAACCCACAGAACACTGAAGCTTTCTTT | CASRNPQNTEAFF
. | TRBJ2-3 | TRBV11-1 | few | TGTGCCAGCAGCTTAATAGGCTCACACGTGGATACGCAGTATTTT | CASSLIGSHVDTQYF
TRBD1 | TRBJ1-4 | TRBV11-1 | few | TGTGCCAGCAGCTTCGGGACAGGCCCTAATGAAAAACTGTTTTTT | CASSFGTGPNEKLFF
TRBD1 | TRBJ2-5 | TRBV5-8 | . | TGTGCCAGCAGCTTGGCTGAGACAGGGGTAGGAGAGACCCAGTACTTC | CASSLAETGVGETQYF
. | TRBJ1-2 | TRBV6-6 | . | TGTGCCACCGCGCAGGGCAACTATGGCTACACCTTC | CATAQGNYGYTF
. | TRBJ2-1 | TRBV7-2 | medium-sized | TGTGCCAGCAGCTGGGGCGGACAGCCCCTTTACAATGAGCAGTTCTTC | CASSWGGQPLYNEQFF
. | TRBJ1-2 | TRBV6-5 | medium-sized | TGTGCCAGCAGTTATGGACAGACCTATTCCGGCTACACCTTC | CASSYGQTYSGYTF
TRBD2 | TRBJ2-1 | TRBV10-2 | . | TGCGCCAGCAGTGCCGGGACTAGCTCCTACAATGAGCAGTTCTTC | CASSAGTSSYNEQFF
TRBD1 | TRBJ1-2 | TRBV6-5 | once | TGTGCCAGCAGTTTCATCTCAACAGGGGGCCCCTATGGCTACACCTTC | CASSFISTGGPYGYTF
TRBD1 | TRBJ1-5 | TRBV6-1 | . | TGTGCCAGCAGTGGGGGACAGGTCAGCAATCAGCCCCAGCATTTT | CASSGGQVSNQPQHF
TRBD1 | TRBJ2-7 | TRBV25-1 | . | TGTGCCAGCAGTGATCCCAGGGGGCTTTCCTACGAGCAGTACTTC | CASSDPRGLSYEQYF
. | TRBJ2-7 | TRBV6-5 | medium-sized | TGTGCCAGCAAGGCAGGGATGTCCTCCGAGCAGTACTTC | CASKAGMSSEQYF
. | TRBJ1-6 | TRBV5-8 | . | TGTGCCAGCTATCCCCGCCGGATAAATTCACCCCTCCACTTT | CASYPRRINSPLHF
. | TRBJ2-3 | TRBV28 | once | TGTGCCAGCAGTGGGATGGGGCAGGCGACAGATACGCAGTATTTT | CASSGMGQATDTQYF
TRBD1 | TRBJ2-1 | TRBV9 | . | TGTGCCAGCAGCGACCGGGACAGGGGTAATGAGCAGTTCTTC | CASSDRDRGNEQFF
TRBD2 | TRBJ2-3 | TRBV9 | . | TGTGCCAGCAGCGCGGCGGGGGGCAGAGATACGCAGTATTTT | CASSAAGGRDTQYF
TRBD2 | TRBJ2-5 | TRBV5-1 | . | TGCGCCAGCAGCATCGGGGGGGGCCGACAGACCCAGTACTTC | CASSIGGGRQTQYF
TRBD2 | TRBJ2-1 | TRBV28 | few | TGTGCCAGCAGTTTCCCGGGACTAGAATGGCAGTTCTTC | CASSFPGLEWQFF
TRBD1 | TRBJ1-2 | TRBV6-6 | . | TGTGCCAGCAATCCTCAGGGGGCCAATGGCTACACCTTC | CASNPQGANGYTF
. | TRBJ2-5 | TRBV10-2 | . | TGCGCCAGCAGTGAGGTGGGGCGCCAAGAGACCCAGTACTTC | CASSEVGRQETQYF
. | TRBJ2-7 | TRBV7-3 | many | TGTGCCAGCAGCTCTAACAGGGGCGGGGACGAGCAGTACTTC | CASSSNRGGDEQYF
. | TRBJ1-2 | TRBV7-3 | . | TGTGCCAGCAGCCCCCATTCCGACTATGGCTACACCTTC | CASSPHSDYGYTF
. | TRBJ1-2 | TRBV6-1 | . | TGTGCCAGCAGTGGGGGGACCGCTAGTGGCTACACCTTC | CASSGGTASGYTF
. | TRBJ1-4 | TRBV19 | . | TGTGCCAGTAGTATACGGCAGTATGAAAAACTGTTTTTT | CASSIRQYEKLFF
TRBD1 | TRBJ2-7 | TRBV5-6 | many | TGTGCCAGCAGCGTACCGGGACAGGGGGACTACGAGCAGTACTTC | CASSVPGQGDYEQYF
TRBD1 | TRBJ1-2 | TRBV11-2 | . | TGTGCCAGCAGCTTAAATGTGGGCAGGGGGCTTAACTATGGCTACACCTTC | CASSLNVGRGLNYGYTF
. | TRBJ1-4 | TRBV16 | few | TGTGCCAGCAGCCAATTGGCGGCCCATAATGAAAAACTGTTTTTT | CASSQLAAHNEKLFF
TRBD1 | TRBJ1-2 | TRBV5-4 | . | TGTGCCAGCAGCCGCCCGGGACAGATCTATGGCTACACCTTC | CASSRPGQIYGYTF
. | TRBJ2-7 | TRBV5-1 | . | TGCGCCAGCACGGAGCCGGGACAATCCTCCCCCTTATTC | CASTEPGQSSPLF
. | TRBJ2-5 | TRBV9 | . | TGTGCCAGCAGCCCTAGCGCTCTCCAAGAGACCCAGTACTTC | CASSPSALQETQYF
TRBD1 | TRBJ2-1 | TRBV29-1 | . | TGCAGCGTTGAAGATCGTAACAGGGGGACTGAGCAGTTCTTC | CSVEDRNRGTEQFF
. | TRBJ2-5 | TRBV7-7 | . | TGTGCCAGCAGCCCATGGGGCATCCAAGAGACCCAGTACTTC | CASSPWGIQETQYF
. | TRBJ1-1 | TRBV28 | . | TGTGCCAGCCACCAGAAGAGCTGGAACACTGAAGCTTTCTTT | CASHQKSWNTEAFF
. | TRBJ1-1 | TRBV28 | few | TGTGCCAGCAGTTCAGGGGTGAGAAGCACTGAAGCTTTCTTT | CASSSGVRSTEAFF
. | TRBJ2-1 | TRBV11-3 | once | TGTGCCAGCAGCCCGCATTCGGGGGACCCTTACAATGAGCAGTTCTTC | CASSPHSGDPYNEQFF
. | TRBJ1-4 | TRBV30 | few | TGTGCCTGGTCCAGGGATGAAAAACTGTTTTTT | CAWSRDEKLFF
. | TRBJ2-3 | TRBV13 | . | TGTGCCAGCAGCTTAGAGAGCACAGATACGCAGTATTTT | CASSLESTDTQYF
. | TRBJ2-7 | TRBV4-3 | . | TGCGCCAGCAGTGTACAGCAGGGCGGGGAGCAGTACTTC | CASSVQQGGEQYF
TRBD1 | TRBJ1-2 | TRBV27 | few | TGTGCCAGCAGTTTGGGACAGGGTTATGGCTACACCTTC | CASSLGQGYGYTF
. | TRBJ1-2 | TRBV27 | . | TGTGCCAGCAGTTTAGCCGCAGACTATGGCTACACCTTC | CASSLAADYGYTF
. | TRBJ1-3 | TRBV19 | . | TGTGCCAGTAACCTCAGTCCCGGAAACACCATATATTTT | CASNLSPGNTIYF
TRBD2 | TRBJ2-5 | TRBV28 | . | TGTGCCAGCAGCCCGCGTGTTGGGGGGGTACAAGAGACCCAGTACTTC | CASSPRVGGVQETQYF
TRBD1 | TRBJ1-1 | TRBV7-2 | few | TGTGCCAGCAGCCCCGGGACAGGGGGAAACATGAACACTGAAGCTTTCTTT | CASSPGTGGNMNTEAFF
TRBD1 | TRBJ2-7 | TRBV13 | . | TGTGCCAGCAGCTGGGGACAGGGCCCCTACGAGCAGTACTTC | CASSWGQGPYEQYF
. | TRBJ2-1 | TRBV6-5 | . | TGTGCCAGCAGTTACTCGCTCTATCTCCAAAACAATGAGCAGTTCTTC | CASSYSLYLQNNEQFF
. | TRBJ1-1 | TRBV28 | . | TGTGCCAGCAGTTCATACAGGAATTACATGAACACTGAAGCTTTCTTT | CASSSYRNYMNTEAFF
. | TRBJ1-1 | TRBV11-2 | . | TGTGCCAGCAGCCAAGGGGGGGCGGTCACTGAAGCTTTCTTT | CASSQGGAVTEAFF
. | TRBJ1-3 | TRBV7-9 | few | TGTGCCGGAAGGGGAGCCTCTGGAAACACCATATATTTT | CAGRGASGNTIYF
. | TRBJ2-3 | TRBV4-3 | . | TGCGCCAGCAGCCAAGATATCCAGACAACGGATACGCAGTATTTT | CASSQDIQTTDTQYF
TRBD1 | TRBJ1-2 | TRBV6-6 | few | TGTGCCAGCAGTTACCCCCAACAGGGGGGTTATGGCTACACCTTC | CASSYPQQGGYGYTF
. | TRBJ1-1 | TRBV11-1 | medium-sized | TGTGCCAGCAGCTTACCGGTCGGGGGGGAACGGAATGAAGCTTTCTTT | CASSLPVGGERNEAFF
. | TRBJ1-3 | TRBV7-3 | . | TGTGCCAGCAGCTTAGGTCGCCGGGGGCGAGGAAACACCATATATTTT | CASSLGRRGRGNTIYF